The entry below gives a single T cell receptor beta chain sequence along with its context. Antigen unknown. The CDR3 runs to 15 residues. The V end lost 0 bases, the J end lost 2 bases, and 11 bases lay between the germline ends. CDR1 is SGDLS, CDR2 YYNGEE, per germline. The record originates from a study of CD8 T cells in ankylosing spondylitis. The study's findings and limits: Among TCR beta sequences, a motif of eight highly homologous variants appeared characteristic of ankylosing spondylitis blood.

TCRdb reanalysed the 5' RACE reads using MiXCR and keeps one entry per CDR3 protein. This sample has approximately 350,000 distinct CDR3 sequences, with about 15% found just once. The source of this sequence is a male donor with ankylosing spondylitis or in good health (not recorded which). Sequencing was performed on blood, either unsorted or a sorted T cell fraction (not recorded which). The chain is built from TRBV9 and TRBJ1-2; D may be TRBD1 (6 bases). CDR3 residues: CASSVDPGANYGYTF. The CDR3 region has the DNA TGTGCCAGCAGCGTAGATCCAGGGGCCAACTATGGCTACACCTTC. The full variable domain, with the rest looked up from reference TRBV9 and TRBJ1-2, is DSGVTQTPKHLITATGQRVTLRCSPRSGDLSVYWYQQSLDQGLQFLIQYYNGEERAKGNILERFSAQQFPDLHSELNLSSLELGDSALYFCASSVDPGANYGYTFGSGTRLTVV.